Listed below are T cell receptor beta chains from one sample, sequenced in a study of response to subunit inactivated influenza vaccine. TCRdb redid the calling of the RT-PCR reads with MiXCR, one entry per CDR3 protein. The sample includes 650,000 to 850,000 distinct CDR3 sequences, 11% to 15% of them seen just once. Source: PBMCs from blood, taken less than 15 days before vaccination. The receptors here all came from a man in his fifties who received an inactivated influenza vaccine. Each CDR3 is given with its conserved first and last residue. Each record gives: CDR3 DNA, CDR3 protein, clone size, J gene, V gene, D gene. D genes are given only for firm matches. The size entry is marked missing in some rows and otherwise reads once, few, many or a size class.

cdr3_nt: TGTGCCAGCAGTTTAGGCCAGGGGAAACCAGAGACCCAGTACTTC; cdr3_aa: CASSLGQGKPETQYF; clone_size: few; j_call: TRBJ2-5; v_call: TRBV28; d_call: NA
cdr3_nt: TGTGCCAGCAGCTTAGATCGGAAAATAGCGGGACAGAATAAAGAGACCCAGTACTTC; cdr3_aa: CASSLDRKIAGQNKETQYF; clone_size: many; j_call: TRBJ2-5; v_call: TRBV11-3; d_call: NA
cdr3_nt: TGTGCCAGCAGCTTGGCGAACAGTCTCTACTCCTACAATGAGCAGTTCTTC; cdr3_aa: CASSLANSLYSYNEQFF; clone_size: NA; j_call: TRBJ2-1; v_call: TRBV5-6; d_call: NA
cdr3_nt: TGTGCCAGCAGTTACTCGAGCCGGGCGAGTACAGATACGCAGTATTTT; cdr3_aa: CASSYSSRASTDTQYF; clone_size: NA; j_call: TRBJ2-3; v_call: TRBV6-5; d_call: NA
cdr3_nt: TGCAGCGGGACCCGGGACAGGGGAGCAGATACGCAGTATTTT; cdr3_aa: CSGTRDRGADTQYF; clone_size: NA; j_call: TRBJ2-3; v_call: TRBV29-1; d_call: TRBD1
cdr3_nt: TGTGCCAGCAGTCTCGGGACAGCGAATAATTCACCCCTCCACTTT; cdr3_aa: CASSLGTANNSPLHF; clone_size: few; j_call: TRBJ1-6; v_call: TRBV27; d_call: TRBD1
cdr3_nt: TGTGCCAGCAGACTGAAGACAGGGCTCGCTGTGTCTGAAGCTTTCTTT; cdr3_aa: CASRLKTGLAVSEAFF; clone_size: NA; j_call: TRBJ1-1; v_call: TRBV7-2; d_call: TRBD1
cdr3_nt: TGCGCCAGCAGCTTGGAGACAGGGTCACGCTACAATGAGCAGTTCTTC; cdr3_aa: CASSLETGSRYNEQFF; clone_size: few; j_call: TRBJ2-1; v_call: TRBV5-1; d_call: TRBD1
cdr3_nt: TGTGCCAGCAGCCAAGATTGGGAACTGACCGGGGGAGATACGCAGTATTTT; cdr3_aa: CASSQDWELTGGDTQYF; clone_size: few; j_call: TRBJ2-3; v_call: TRBV4-2; d_call: NA
cdr3_nt: TGTGCCAGCAGGGGACTAGCGGTGGCAGATACGCAGTATTTT; cdr3_aa: CASRGLAVADTQYF; clone_size: many; j_call: TRBJ2-3; v_call: TRBV2; d_call: TRBD2
cdr3_nt: TGTGCCAGCAGCTTAGGGAGACAGGGATCCTACAATGAGCAGTTCTTC; cdr3_aa: CASSLGRQGSYNEQFF; clone_size: few; j_call: TRBJ2-1; v_call: TRBV7-9; d_call: TRBD1
cdr3_nt: TGTGCCTGGAGGGGACCCGGACTCACTAACTACGAGCAGTACTTC; cdr3_aa: CAWRGPGLTNYEQYF; clone_size: few; j_call: TRBJ2-7; v_call: TRBV30; d_call: NA
cdr3_nt: TGCGCCAGCAGCTTGGTAGGGCTTCGGGGGGAAAGCTCCTACAATGAGCAGTTCTTC; cdr3_aa: CASSLVGLRGESSYNEQFF; clone_size: NA; j_call: TRBJ2-1; v_call: TRBV5-1; d_call: TRBD2
cdr3_nt: TGTGCCAGCAGCTCGACCTTCGTAGGGCCCCCCGGGGAGACCCAGTACTTC; cdr3_aa: CASSSTFVGPPGETQYF; clone_size: NA; j_call: TRBJ2-5; v_call: TRBV5-6; d_call: NA
cdr3_nt: TGCAGCGTTCTACAGGGGGCTCAGGTAGATACGCAGTATTTT; cdr3_aa: CSVLQGAQVDTQYF; clone_size: NA; j_call: TRBJ2-3; v_call: TRBV29-1; d_call: TRBD1
cdr3_nt: TGCAGCGTTGACCTAAGTGGAGGGGAGCACACCGGGGAGCTGTTTTTT; cdr3_aa: CSVDLSGGEHTGELFF; clone_size: NA; j_call: TRBJ2-2; v_call: TRBV29-1; d_call: NA
cdr3_nt: TGCAGCGTTGGCGGGACCGTCAATCAGCCCCAGCATTTT; cdr3_aa: CSVGGTVNQPQHF; clone_size: many; j_call: TRBJ1-5; v_call: TRBV29-1; d_call: NA
cdr3_nt: TGTGCCAGCAGTCGGGACAGTTTCTATGGCTACACCTTC; cdr3_aa: CASSRDSFYGYTF; clone_size: few; j_call: TRBJ1-2; v_call: TRBV6-1; d_call: TRBD1
cdr3_nt: TGCGCCAGCAGCCAAGATAGGACCCCTTCTAATGAGCAGTTCTTC; cdr3_aa: CASSQDRTPSNEQFF; clone_size: few; j_call: TRBJ2-1; v_call: TRBV4-1; d_call: NA
cdr3_nt: TGTGCCAGCAGCCCGGACGGATTGAACGCTGAAGCTTTCTTT; cdr3_aa: CASSPDGLNAEAFF; clone_size: NA; j_call: TRBJ1-1; v_call: TRBV5-5; d_call: NA
cdr3_nt: TGTGCCAGCTTAGCAGGGAGGAGGACAGATACGCAGTATTTT; cdr3_aa: CASLAGRRTDTQYF; clone_size: few; j_call: TRBJ2-3; v_call: TRBV28; d_call: NA
cdr3_nt: TGTGCCACCAGTGATACGGACAGGAATACAGATACGCAGTATTTT; cdr3_aa: CATSDTDRNTDTQYF; clone_size: NA; j_call: TRBJ2-3; v_call: TRBV24-1; d_call: TRBD1
cdr3_nt: TGCGCCAGCAGCCAGGGTTGGGTTGGGGCAGATACGCAGTATTTT; cdr3_aa: CASSQGWVGADTQYF; clone_size: NA; j_call: TRBJ2-3; v_call: TRBV4-1; d_call: NA